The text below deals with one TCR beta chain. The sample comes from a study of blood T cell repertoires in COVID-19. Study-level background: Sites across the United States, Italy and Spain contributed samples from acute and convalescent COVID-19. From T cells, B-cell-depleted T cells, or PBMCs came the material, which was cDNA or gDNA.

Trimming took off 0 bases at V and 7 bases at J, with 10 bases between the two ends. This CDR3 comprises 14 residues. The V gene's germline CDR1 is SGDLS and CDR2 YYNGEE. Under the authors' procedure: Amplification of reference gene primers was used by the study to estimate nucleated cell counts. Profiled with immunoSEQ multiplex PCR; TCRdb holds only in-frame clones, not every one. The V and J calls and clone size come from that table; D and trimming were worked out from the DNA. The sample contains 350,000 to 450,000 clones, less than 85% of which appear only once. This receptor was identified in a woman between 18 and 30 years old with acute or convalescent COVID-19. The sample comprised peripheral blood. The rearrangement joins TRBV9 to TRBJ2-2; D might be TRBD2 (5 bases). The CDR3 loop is CASSVGPEVGELFF. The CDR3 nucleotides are TGTGCCAGCAGCGTAGGACCGGAGGTCGGGGAGCTGTTTTTT.